This TCR beta chain derives from a study of CD4 T cell repertoires in COVID-19. Whole-study context: Other coronavirus spike proteins restimulated relabeled CFSE-low cells expanded with IL-2 for 9 to 10 days. Study-wide points: Some SARS-CoV-2 clonotypes, between about 6.5 and 25%, recurred in SARS-CoV and/or HKU1 cultures. Suggested intraclonal diversification: top SARS-CoV-2-reactive clonotypes appeared in two or three memory subsets.

As regards this clone: Its matching antigen is unknown.

The protocol was immunoSEQ multiplex PCR, while the TCRdb copy is restricted to in-frame clones and leaves out a portion. This sample carries fewer than 25,000 clones, approximately 93% of them seen once, and the ten largest clones take under 0.8%. The CDR3 loop spans 14 amino acids. In germline, CDR1 is MDHEN, CDR2 SYDVKM. V was clipped by 5 bases and J by 8 bases; unmatched bases: 11. These memory T cells were uncultured and sequenced directly after ex vivo isolation. The sample in question was circulating follicular helper CD4+ T cells (cTfh) from blood, obtained before the COVID-19 pandemic. This rearrangement joins TRBV28 to TRBJ1-2; 7 nucleotides line up with TRBD1. This receptor was taken from a human donor who had COVID-19. The CDR3 spells CASSEARGFVGYTF. For the CDR3, the DNA is TGTGCCAGCAGTGAGGCCAGGGGGTTCGTCGGCTACACCTTC.